What follows describes a single T cell receptor (beta chain). The antigen it recognizes is unknown. Per-base quality was not reported, and no clone a single base away is much larger than it. Participants in the prospective study were aged roughly 18 to 100 years, lived in about two dozen United States geographic areas, and enrolled through a virtual design. In the prospective study, participants were assigned to cohorts based on the clinical history participants reported in a screening survey and a study questionnaire. Recovered participants in ImmuneRACE Cohort 3 were defined as having two consecutive negative NP/OP PCR tests, clearance from a healthcare professional, or resolution of symptoms. In the prospective study, mobile phlebotomists collected whole blood, serum and a nasopharyngeal or oropharyngeal swab from each participant. Prospective study participants could optionally give additional blood draws and questionnaires over a roughly 2-month period. Prospective study blood samples were shipped either frozen or at room temperature before DNA extraction.

V loses 1 base of germline sequence and J loses 6 bases, and the interval between the two ends is 18 bases. CDR1 and CDR2, looked up from the germline V gene, are SGHRS and YFSETQ. Spanning cysteine to phenylalanine, the CDR3 consists of 16 amino acids. Solely the CDR3 DNA is kept, with 48 bases framed from the first base. TCRbeta CDR3 regions were amplified from genomic DNA by means of the immunoSEQ Assay, a bias-controlled multiplex PCR. The original methods were these. The number of nucleated cells in each sample was estimated by amplification of reference gene primers within the assay. To quantify the absolute abundance of each unique TCRbeta CDR3 rearrangement, sequence reads were collapsed and filtered. Productive Simpson clonality was computed per sample as the square root of Simpson's diversity index over productive rearrangements. In TCRdb, the immuneACCESS table is reduced to in-frame sequences with V and J assigned. These tables do not hold every clone; where another copy was compared, an unresolved V gene accounts for under half, and the others remain unexplained. V and J calls and clone size come straight from that table; D and trimming were deduced from the DNA. A total of about 410,000 clones appear in this sample, 80% to 95% of them only once. The ten largest clones take up 0.6% of the sample.

The sample is drawn from a study of blood T cell repertoires in COVID-19 (dated by TCRdb to about 2020). For context, the study as a whole: Samples from collaborators originated in the United States, Italy and Spain and spanned both the acute and convalescent phases of COVID-19. The prospective study material was composed of cDNA or gDNA derived from T cells, B-cell-depleted T cells, or PBMCs. The dataset comprised deeply sampled blood TCRbeta repertoires from subjects exposed to, actively infected with, or recovered from COVID-19. A freely available public database, intended as a resource for researchers studying the immune response to SARS-CoV-2, is where the repertoires were released. Samples were obtained from the ongoing ImmuneRACE study (first 160 participants) and from approximately 1,200 subjects provided by 6 global collaborators. Sample metadata almost always included a de-identified subject ID, COVID-19 status, age in years and sex. Where HLA class I and class II types were available, the types were taken from metadata supplied by the sample provider, not from assay-based typing.

Beyond this particular receptor, the publication reports: Clinical and demographic metadata were provided uncurated, with the amount varying by source and participant.

The clonotype was recovered from a young man who had recovered from COVID-19. The chain uses TRBV5-1 and TRBJ2-3; the D gene assignment is ambiguous. The sample taken for sequencing was PBMCs or T cells enriched from blood (not recorded which). Here the CDR3 is given as CASSLTRPLFGDTQYF. The DNA sequence is as follows: TGCGCCAGCAGCTTGACCAGACCGTTATTCGGGGATACGCAGTATTTT.